Below are 20 T cell receptor beta chains sequenced from a single sample in a study of Ad26.COV2.S vaccination and SARS-CoV-2 variants. Treatment here: around 19 received Ad26.COV2.S at low or high dose, single or two shots; a few received placebo; per-sample allocation not given. Vaccine and placebo recipients were sampled on day 63 after the first injection. Method: immunoSEQ multiplex PCR; TCRdb's copy keeps in-frame clones and lacks some. The table has 300,000 to 500,000 clones, roughly nine tenths seen once. The sequencing here drew on peripheral blood, taken in a trial of Ad26.COV2.S vaccine versus placebo. These receptors were obtained from a person between 18 and 65 years old who received the Ad26.COV2.S COVID-19 vaccine or a placebo.

CDR3 coding DNA: TGTGCCAGCAGTTTAAGGCCAGGGGGCACAGATACGCAGTATTTT. It encodes CASSLRPGGTDTQYF. The V and J genes are TRBV27 and TRBJ2-3, with D maybe TRBD1 (6 bases). Between the trimmed V and J ends, which lost 2 bases and 1 base, there was a span of 10 bases. This CDR3 region has 15 residues. CDR1 is MNHEY and CDR2 is SMNVEV in the germline V gene (reference sequence).

This clone was detected only once. The chain carries TRBV7-8 and TRBJ1-5, with 9 bases aligning to TRBD1. Losses at the gene ends were 5 bases for V and 5 bases for J; bases not matched to a gene: 19. There are 19 residues in the CDR3. Germline CDR1 SGHVS, CDR2 FQNEAQ. CDR3 residues: CASSPIGRDREGSDQPQHF. The CDR3 bases are TGTGCCAGCAGCCCTATCGGGCGGGACAGGGAGGGATCGGATCAGCCCCAGCATTTT.

This clone has just one count. The chain employs TRBV7-2 and TRBJ1-2; no reliable D call. There are 13 residues in the CDR3. Trimming shortened V by 1 base and J by 8 bases, and 11 bases separated the two germline ends. The germline gives CDR1 SGHTA, CDR2 FQGNSA. Here the CDR3 reads CASSLDLSLGYTF. The CDR3 DNA is TGTGCCAGCAGCTTAGACCTGAGTCTGGGCTACACCTTC.

V is TRBV6-6 and J is TRBJ1-4; no clear D. This CDR3 has 13 amino acids. Trimming shortened V by 10 bases and J by 7 bases, and 16 bases separated the two germline ends. CDR1 and CDR2 (germline): MNHNY, SVGAGI (reference sequence). In DNA, the CDR3 is TGTGCCACCGTTTTGGGCGGAGGTGAAAAACTGTTTTTT. Translation gives CATVLGGGEKLFF.

In DNA, the CDR3 is TGTGCCAGCAGCCAAGGTGGAGGGGGTGGAGAGACCCAGTACTTC. It codes for CASSQGGGGGETQYF. The chain joins TRBV3-1 (or the pseudogene TRBV3-2) to TRBJ2-5; D could derive from TRBD1 or TRBD2 (6 bases each). CDR1 and CDR2 from the germline V gene are LGHDT and YNNKEL (reference sequence). The CDR3 is 15 residues long. V was trimmed by 1 base and J by 4 bases, leaving 13 bases between them.

The rearrangement links TRBV4-3 to TRBJ2-2, with D hard to call. Deletions cut 0 bases from V and 8 bases from J, with 10 bases between. Germline V gives CDR1 LGHNA, CDR2 YSLEER. CDR3 length: 14 amino acids. The CDR3 sequence is CASSQEPRSGELFF. The DNA of the CDR3 is TGCGCCAGCAGCCAAGAGCCGCGGTCTGGGGAGCTGTTTTTT.

J is TRBJ1-6 and V is TRBV28; 10 positions agree with TRBD1. With 6 bases clipped from V and 10 bases from J, the junction kept 9 bases outside the gene matches. Germline CDR1 MDHEN, CDR2 SYDVKM. The CDR3 contains 15 residues. The DNA for the CDR3 is TGTGCCAGCAGCCATGGGACAGGGGAAGGATCACCCCTCCACTTT. It translates to CASSHGTGEGSPLHF.

The chain is built from TRBV3-1 (or the pseudogene TRBV3-2) and TRBJ2-5; 7 bases are a match to TRBD2. CDR3 length equals 13 residues. The germline V gene encodes CDR1 LGHDT and CDR2 YNNKEL (reference sequence). V was clipped by 4 bases and J by 3 bases; unmatched bases: 2. CDR3 nucleotide sequence: TGTGCCAGCAGCCCCGGGACTAAAGAGACCCAGTACTTC. Encoded protein: CASSPGTKETQYF.

This clone showed up just once. The rearrangement uses TRBV3-1 (or the pseudogene TRBV3-2) and TRBJ2-5, with TRBD2 matching 8 bases. The CDR3 sequence is 16 residues long. Trimming removed 1 base from V and 5 bases from J; junction bases left unmatched: 9. CDR1 is LGHDT, CDR2 YNNKEL, per germline (reference sequence). CDR3 DNA sequence: TGTGCCAGCAGCCAAGGAGGGACTAGGAATGTGGAGACCCAGTACTTC. This sequence encodes CASSQGGTRNVETQYF.

The gene calls are TRBV6-1 and TRBJ1-5, with 9 nucleotides matching TRBD1. Germline CDR1 and CDR2: MNHNS and SASEGT. There are 16 residues in the CDR3. V lost 3 bases, J lost 3 bases, and 6 bases stayed unmatched. Here the CDR3 reads CASSEPYRGLNQPQHF. Written as DNA, the CDR3 is TGTGCCAGCAGTGAGCCCTACAGGGGGCTCAATCAGCCCCAGCATTTT.

This rearrangement joins TRBV5-1 to TRBJ1-4, with 7 bases matching TRBD1. CDR3 length: 16 amino acids. The J segment lost 3 bases and the V segment lost 4 bases, leaving 9 bases of the junction unmatched. Germline V gene data show CDR1 as SGHRS and CDR2 as YFSETQ. The CDR3 sequence: CASSIAYRGANEKLFF. The CDR3 DNA follows: TGCGCCAGCAGCATAGCCTACAGGGGAGCTAATGAAAAACTGTTTTTT.

J is TRBJ2-1 and V is TRBV19, with 8 bases fitting TRBD1. Germline CDR1 is LNHDA and CDR2 is SQIVND (reference sequence). V shed 5 bases and J 4 bases; nucleotides not matched to a gene: 4. CDR3 size: 14 residues. For the CDR3, the DNA is TGTGCCAGTAGTCTCAGGACAGGGTACAATGAGCAGTTCTTC. As protein: CASSLRTGYNEQFF.

This clone was counted a few times. This chain joins TRBV7-9 and TRBJ2-7; the D is unclear. CDR3 length: 15 residues. Germline assignment: CDR1 SEHNR and CDR2 FQNEAQ (reference sequence). Deletions cut 5 bases from V and 7 bases from J, with 21 bases between. The CDR3 is CASSLFGWGPGEQYF. CDR3 bases: TGTGCCAGCAGCCTCTTCGGATGGGGTCCTGGAGAGCAGTACTTC.

The chain recombines TRBV13 with TRBJ1-1, with 8 bases lining up with TRBD1. Germline V gene sequence: CDR1 PRHDT, CDR2 FYEKMQ (reference sequence). The CDR3 extends over 18 amino acids. The ends lost 3 bases at V and 3 bases at J; junction bases unmatched: 15. In DNA form, the CDR3 reads TGTGCCAGCAGCTTCTTCTTCTCCACGGACAGGGAATACACTGAAGCTTTCTTT. This encodes CASSFFFSTDREYTEAFF.

This clone has more than one count but fewer than ten. DNA for the CDR3: TGTGCCAGTAGTATGGGACAGGGCTATAATTCACCCCTCCACTTT. It specifies CASSMGQGYNSPLHF. The genes are TRBV19 and TRBJ1-6; 9 bases agree with TRBD1. Trimming at V came to 3 bases and at J to 3 bases, leaving 0 bases not matched to a gene. Germline loops: CDR1 LNHDA, CDR2 SQIVND (reference sequence). This CDR3 has 15 amino acids.

A few counts support this clone. The chain couples TRBV4-1 to TRBJ1-3; D unclear. The length of the CDR3 is 13 residues. Germline V lookup: CDR1 MGHRA, CDR2 YSYEKL. Deletions cut 0 bases from V and 9 bases from J, with 9 bases between. CDR3: CASSQDRRGTIYF. The CDR3, as DNA: TGCGCCAGCAGCCAAGACAGACGGGGCACCATATATTTT.

This chain connects TRBV5-5 to TRBJ1-4, with 7 bases that match TRBD1. The CDR3 spans 14 residues. J was trimmed by 16 bases and V by 3 bases; bases with no gene match: 15. From germline, CDR1 is SGHKS and CDR2 YYEKEE (reference sequence). The CDR3 reads CASSSTSGTVSKFF. In nucleotides, the CDR3 is TGTGCCAGCAGCTCCACATCCGGGACAGTCTCAAAGTTTTTT.

V is TRBV6-5 and J is TRBJ1-5; 9 bases are a match to TRBD1. The ends lost 6 bases at V and 3 bases at J; junction bases unmatched: 6. The CDR3 sequence is 15 residues long. Germline V lookup: CDR1 MNHEY, CDR2 SVGAGI. In DNA form, the CDR3 reads TGTGCCAGCAGACCGGGACAGGGTTTCAATCAGCCCCAGCATTTT. Translating it yields CASRPGQGFNQPQHF.

J is TRBJ1-3 and V is TRBV2; 7 bases are a match to TRBD1. V gave up 10 bases and J gave up 5 bases; unmatched junction bases: 14. Germline-derived CDR1 and CDR2 are SNHLY and FYNNEI. The CDR3 is 15 amino acids. The CDR3 DNA follows: TGTGCCACCAGACGTGGAGGGGGCGAAAGAAACACCATATATTTT. Amino acids: CATRRGGGERNTIYF.

V usage is TRBV10-3 and J usage is TRBJ1-6, with 9 bases fitting TRBD1. The J segment lost 8 bases and the V segment lost 5 bases, leaving 16 bases of the junction unmatched. The germline CDR1 and CDR2 sequences are ENHRY and SYGVKD. The CDR3 covers 18 residues. The CDR3 here is CAISNSGTGSNIDSPLHF. The CDR3 DNA sequence: TGTGCCATCAGTAACTCCGGGACAGGGTCAAATATAGATTCACCCCTCCACTTT.